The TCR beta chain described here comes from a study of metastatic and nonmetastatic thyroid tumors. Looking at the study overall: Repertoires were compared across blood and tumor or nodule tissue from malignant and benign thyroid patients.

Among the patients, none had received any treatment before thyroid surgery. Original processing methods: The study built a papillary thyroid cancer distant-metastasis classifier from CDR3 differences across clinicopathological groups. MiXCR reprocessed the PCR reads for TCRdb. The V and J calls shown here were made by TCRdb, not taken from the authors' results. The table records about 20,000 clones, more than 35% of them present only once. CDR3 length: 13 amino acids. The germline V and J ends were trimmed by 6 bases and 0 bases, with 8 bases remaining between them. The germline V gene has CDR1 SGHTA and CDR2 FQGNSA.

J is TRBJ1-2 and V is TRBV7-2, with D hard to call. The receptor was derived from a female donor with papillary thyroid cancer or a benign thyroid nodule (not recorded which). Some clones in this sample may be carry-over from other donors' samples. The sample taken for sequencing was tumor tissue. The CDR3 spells CASSLHPNYGYTF. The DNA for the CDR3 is TGTGCCAGCAGTTTACACCCTAACTATGGCTACACCTTC. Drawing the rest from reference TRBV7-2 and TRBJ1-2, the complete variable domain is GAGVSQSPSNKVTEKGKDVELRCDPISGHTALYWYRQSLGQGLEFLIYFQGNSAPDKSGLPSDRFSAERTGGSVSTLTIQRTQQEDSAVYLCASSLHPNYGYTFGSGTRLTVV.